This TCR beta chain was captured in a study of identical twins. General observations from the study: Abundant beta clonotypes from cord blood had fewer insertions, unlike memory repertoires, which showed none.

V shed 0 bases and J shed 2 bases, with 6 bases lying between them. Per germline, CDR1 LGHNA and CDR2 YSLEER. CDR3 length equals 14 residues. TCRdb analysed the 5' RACE reads with MiXCR anew, one entry per CDR3 protein. This table holds 1.5 million to 2 million distinct CDR3 sequences, roughly a third found once. On this clonotype: Its specificity is unknown.

The chain joins TRBV4-3 to TRBJ2-3, with D possibly being TRBD2 (5 bases). Sequencing was performed on cord blood. This TCR was sampled from a newborn girl in good health. The CDR3, as DNA: TGCGCCAGCAGCCAAGATAGCGCCACAGATACGCAGTATTTT. This codes for CASSQDSATDTQYF.